A single T cell receptor beta chain is shown here with its context. The antigen remains undetermined. The CDR3 runs 14 residues. Germline V gene data show CDR1 as SGHRS and CDR2 as YFSETQ. Deletions cut 4 bases from V and 4 bases from J, with 11 bases between. This specimen belongs to a study of OX40 agonist ivuxolimab in advanced cancers. Study information: Ivuxolimab, an agonist antibody against OX40 (CD134), was given to patients. A history of anti-PD-1, anti-PD-L1 or anti-CTLA-4 therapy was acceptable, and approximately 39% had some.

Method: immunoSEQ multiplex PCR; TCRdb's copy keeps in-frame clones and lacks some. Of 80,000 to 100,000 clones listed, 80% to 90% are singletons. Overall study findings and caveats: Partial responders receiving 0.1-3.0 mg/kg showed among the lowest clonal expansion.

Baseline was the first blood sampling point, followed by cycle 4 day 1 and cycle 7 day 1. The receptor's source is an adult with an advanced solid tumor such as melanoma, head and neck, liver or kidney cancer. The sequencing here drew on CD4+ or CD8+ T cells sorted from blood, taken in a trial of the OX40 agonist ivuxolimab. The chain combines TRBV5-1 with TRBJ1-4, with a weak D call TRBD1 (5 bases). The CDR3 DNA reads as TGCGCCAGCAGCCCTGACAGTTTTAATGAAAAACTGTTTTTT. As protein: CASSPDSFNEKLFF.